This record covers a single T cell receptor (beta chain). V gave up 6 bases and J gave up 3 bases; unmatched junction bases: 5. This CDR3 contains 14 residues. CDR1 and CDR2 (germline): LNHDA, SQIVND (reference sequence). This sample was included in a study of T cell changes during pregnancy in multiple sclerosis. Sequenced by immunoSEQ multiplex PCR; TCRdb stores in-frame clones only, minus some. The sample includes 55,000 to 70,000 clones, about nine tenths of them seen just once. The genes are TRBV19 and TRBJ1-2, with 9 nucleotides matching TRBD1. The TCR originated in a female donor with multiple sclerosis, enrolled in a pregnancy study. The sequencing used CD4+ T cells from peripheral blood mononuclear cells, collected after pregnancy. Written as DNA, the CDR3 is TGTGCCAGTAGACAGGGGGCCGGTTACTATGGCTACACCTTC. Translating gives CASRQGAGYYGYTF.